This TCR beta chain appears in the sequencing data of a study of T cells in Graves' hyperthyroidism and ophthalmopathy. This clonotype was picked up a small number of times. Amplified TCR beta CDR3 regions came from RNA transcripts. TCR CDR3 underwent first-round RT-PCR with the HTBI primer set. TCRdb fed the multiplex PCR reads into MiXCR, producing one record per CDR3 protein. Among approximately 370,000 distinct CDR3 sequences listed, roughly 17% were seen once. Trimming shortened V by 1 base and J by 2 bases, and 6 bases separated the two germline ends. CDR3 size: 13 residues. CDR1 is SGHAT and CDR2 is FQNNGV in the germline V gene.

The chain couples TRBV11-2 to TRBJ2-7; D unresolved. The sequence was collected from a woman in her twenties or thirties with Graves' hyperthyroidism that later progressed to Graves' ophthalmopathy. Sequencing was carried out using blood. CDR3 DNA sequence: TGTGCCAGCAGCTTAGTGACTGCCTACGAGCAGTACTTC. Its protein is CASSLVTAYEQYF.